Listed below are T cell receptor beta chains from one sample, sequenced in a study of shared clonotypes between healthy human individuals. This table comes from immunoSEQ multiplex PCR, and its TCRdb copy is limited to in-frame clones, with some not included. This sample has roughly 2.1 million clones, with approximately 94% found just once. Sequences were obtained from naive CD8+ T cells from PBMCs. The source is a man aged 18 to 35 in good health. Some clones in this sample may be carry-over from other donors' samples. Each CDR3 is given with its conserved first and last residue. D genes are given only for firm matches. Expanded clones get a size class; other rows say once, few or many, or leave the size out.

D	V	size	J	DNA	CDR3
.	TRBV27	.	TRBJ2-7	TGTGCCAGCAGTTCCACGACGGGTGGTGGGTACGAGCAGTACTTC	CASSSTTGGGYEQYF
.	TRBV7-2	.	TRBJ2-5	TGTGCCAGCAGCTTACGGACAAATCAAGAGACCCAGTACTTC	CASSLRTNQETQYF
.	TRBV5-1	.	TRBJ2-2	TGCGCCAGCAGCTTGGTGGCTACGAACACCGGGGAGCTGTTTTTT	CASSLVATNTGELFF
.	TRBV7-2	.	TRBJ1-1	TGTGCCAGCAGCTTAGTCCAAGGGGCTGAAGCTTTCTTT	CASSLVQGAEAFF
TRBD1	TRBV13	.	TRBJ2-5	TGTGCCAGCAGCGACAGGGGGCTAGGAGAGACCCAGTACTTC	CASSDRGLGETQYF
.	TRBV7-9	.	TRBJ2-5	TGTGCCAGCAGCTCTACCCGGTTCGGGGGAGTCGCAGAGACCCAGTACTTC	CASSSTRFGGVAETQYF
.	TRBV27	.	TRBJ1-1	TGTGCCAGCAGTTTATCGGGGGGCGGCCTAGAAGCTTTCTTT	CASSLSGGGLEAFF
TRBD1	TRBV28	.	TRBJ1-4	TGTGCCAGCAGCCCCCGGGACAGGGGTAATGAAAAACTGTTTTTT	CASSPRDRGNEKLFF
TRBD1	TRBV28	.	TRBJ1-2	TGTGCCAGCAGTTCCCGGACAGGGGGCGCTTCGCGGTATGGCTACACCTTC	CASSSRTGGASRYGYTF
.	TRBV11-2	.	TRBJ2-1	TGTGCCAGCAGCTTCGTAGTTTTTGATGAGCAGTTCTTC	CASSFVVFDEQFF
.	TRBV27	.	TRBJ1-1	TGTGCCAGCAGTTTCAGGGTTGGGACTGAAGCTTTCTTT	CASSFRVGTEAFF
.	TRBV4-3	.	TRBJ1-5	TGCGCCAGCAGCCAAGATCGAGCAAAGCCCCAGCATTTT	CASSQDRAKPQHF
TRBD2	TRBV5-1	.	TRBJ2-7	TGCGCCAGCAGCTCCGCTAGCGGGACATCTAGCGAGCAGTACTTC	CASSSASGTSSEQYF
.	TRBV15	.	TRBJ2-1	TGTGCCACCAGCAGAGGAGGGAAAGGCTACAATGAGCAGTTCTTC	CATSRGGKGYNEQFF
TRBD2	TRBV27	.	TRBJ2-1	TGTGCCAGCAGTTTATTATCTCCTAGCGGGTACAATGAGCAGTTCTTC	CASSLLSPSGYNEQFF
.	TRBV9	.	TRBJ2-1	TGTGCCAGCAGCCCCCCCTATAGCGTGCATGAGCAGTTCTTC	CASSPPYSVHEQFF
.	TRBV4-3	.	TRBJ2-5	TGCGCCAGCAGCCAAGATGTGTTCGGGATGGAGACCCAGTACTTC	CASSQDVFGMETQYF
.	TRBV7-6	.	TRBJ2-1	TGTGCCAGCAGCTTAAAGAACTTCGGCAATGAGCAGTTCTTC	CASSLKNFGNEQFF
.	TRBV13	.	TRBJ2-7	TGTGCCAGCAGCTTTTCCGGGGGGACAGGAATCTACGAGCAGTACTTC	CASSFSGGTGIYEQYF
TRBD1	TRBV9	.	TRBJ2-5	TGTGCCAGCAGCGCCGACAGGGGGGTGACCCAGTACTTC	CASSADRGVTQYF
.	TRBV15	.	TRBJ2-7	TGTGCCACCAGGGGGGCGAGGACCTACGAGCAGTACTTC	CATRGARTYEQYF
.	TRBV5-1	.	TRBJ1-5	TGCGCCAGCAGCTTGGGTGACAGTTATAGCAATCAGCCCCAGCATTTT	CASSLGDSYSNQPQHF
.	TRBV7-9	.	TRBJ1-1	TGTGCCAGCAGCCCGGGAGGGACACCGAACACTGAAGCTTTCTTT	CASSPGGTPNTEAFF
TRBD1	TRBV10-2	.	TRBJ1-2	TGCGCCAGCAGTGAGGCGACAGGGAACTATGGCTACACCTTC	CASSEATGNYGYTF
.	TRBV28	.	TRBJ1-5	TGTGCCAGCAGTTTCACCTCCTTCGGGCAGCCCCAGCATTTT	CASSFTSFGQPQHF
.	TRBV7-8	.	TRBJ2-2	TGTGCCAGCAGCTTAGACAGAAACACCGGGGAGCTGTTTTTT	CASSLDRNTGELFF
.	TRBV28	.	TRBJ2-7	TGTGCCAGCAGCGCACGGAATATTCTTCAGACGTTTTCCTACGAGCAGTACTTC	CASSARNILQTFSYEQYF
TRBD1	TRBV5-6	.	TRBJ2-1	TGTGCCAGCAGCCAGTACAGGGGATACAATGAGCAGTTCTTC	CASSQYRGYNEQFF
.	TRBV29-1	once	TRBJ2-1	TGCAGCGTCCTTTTTGGCAGTTACAATGAGCAGTTCTTC	CSVLFGSYNEQFF
TRBD2	TRBV6-4	.	TRBJ2-3	TGTGCCAGCAGTGATCAAGCGGGAGGGACAGATACGCAGTATTTT	CASSDQAGGTDTQYF
TRBD1	TRBV6-5	.	TRBJ1-2	TGTGCCAGCAGAGGACAGGGTGATGGCTACACCTTC	CASRGQGDGYTF
.	TRBV19	.	TRBJ2-1	TGTGCCAGTAGTAAGGGCAGCCGAACGTACAATGAGCAGTTCTTC	CASSKGSRTYNEQFF
.	TRBV30	.	TRBJ1-6	TGTGCCTGGAGTGTGGTAAGGGGAAATTCACCCCTCCACTTT	CAWSVVRGNSPLHF
.	TRBV27	.	TRBJ2-7	TGTGCCAGCAGCCAAGGACCAGGCTCCTACGAGCAGTACTTC	CASSQGPGSYEQYF
TRBD2	TRBV5-1	.	TRBJ2-1	TGCGCCAGCAGCTCGATTCCCCCCTTGGCGCGGGAGTACAATGAGCAGTTCTTC	CASSSIPPLAREYNEQFF
.	TRBV21-1	once	TRBJ1-5	TGTGCCAGCTCCCAAACCCCCCCAGGGACTCAGCCCCAGCATTTT	CASSQTPPGTQPQHF
TRBD1	TRBV28	.	TRBJ2-7	TGTGCCAGCAGAACCGGGACAGGTACCCCATTCTACGAGCAGTACTTC	CASRTGTGTPFYEQYF
TRBD1	TRBV29-1	.	TRBJ1-2	TGCAGCGTCCAGACAGGGGATTTTTATGGCTACACCTTC	CSVQTGDFYGYTF
TRBD2	TRBV7-8	.	TRBJ2-1	TGTGCCAGCAGCTTAGCGCGGTGGACTAGCGGACCTTCCCTCGTTGATGAGCAGTTCTTC	CASSLARWTSGPSLVDEQFF
TRBD2	TRBV27	.	TRBJ2-3	TGTGCCAGCAGTCCCTATCTAGCGGCCCCCGGTACGCAGTATTTT	CASSPYLAAPGTQYF
.	TRBV6-5	.	TRBJ1-1	TGTGCCAGCAGTTACCTACCCAGGGATGTCAATGAAGCTTTCTTT	CASSYLPRDVNEAFF
TRBD1	TRBV28	.	TRBJ2-7	TGTGCCAGCAGTCCGACAGGGTTCTCCTACGAGCAGTACTTC	CASSPTGFSYEQYF
.	TRBV4-1	.	TRBJ1-5	TGCGCCAGCAGCCAAGACCGACAGCTCAATCAGCCCCAGCATTTT	CASSQDRQLNQPQHF
TRBD1	TRBV19	.	TRBJ2-3	TGTGCCACCAGTTCCCCGACAGGGTTGAGAACAGATACGCAGTATTTT	CATSSPTGLRTDTQYF
TRBD2	TRBV9	.	TRBJ2-1	TGTGCCAGCAGCGTCGGCGGGGGTGACAATGAGCAGTTCTTC	CASSVGGGDNEQFF
.	TRBV7-8	.	TRBJ2-7	TGTGCCAGCAGCTTAACTAGGACTACAAGCTACGAGCAGTACTTC	CASSLTRTTSYEQYF
.	TRBV7-9	.	TRBJ2-1	TGTGCCAGCAGCTTAGTCACTGCGGCCAATGAGCAGTTCTTC	CASSLVTAANEQFF
.	TRBV5-8	.	TRBJ2-4	TGTGCCAGCTACCACCGGGGTGACAGGTGGGAAAACATTCAGTACTTC	CASYHRGDRWENIQYF
.	TRBV12-2	.	TRBJ2-7	TGTGCCCCGCAAGGGGCTTACGAGCAGTACTTC	CAPQGAYEQYF
.	TRBV27	few	TRBJ1-2	TGTGCCAGCACCACCACGGGAGGTTCAAGTGGCTACACCTTC	CASTTTGGSSGYTF
TRBD1	TRBV27	.	TRBJ2-2	TGTGCCAGCAGTGCGGACAGGGGAGGTTCTGGGGAGCTGTTTTTT	CASSADRGGSGELFF
.	TRBV27	.	TRBJ1-2	TGTGCCAGCAGTTTGGACGGCTATGGCTACACCTTC	CASSLDGYGYTF
TRBD1	TRBV30	.	TRBJ2-3	TGTGCCCAATGGAACAGGGGGGTCGAGTTGGATACGCAGTATTTT	CAQWNRGVELDTQYF